A selection of T cell receptor beta chains follows, all from one sample in a study of blood T cells in healthy people across ages. TCRdb independently ran MiXCR on the 5' RACE reads; one entry per CDR3 protein. This sample carries 650,000 to 800,000 distinct CDR3 sequences, under 45% of them seen once, and the ten largest clones take 15% to 25%. The sample was blood. The receptors shown here come from a man between 60 and 70 years old in good health. Each CDR3 is given with its conserved first and last residue. D genes are given only for firm matches. Expanded clones are given a class, and other clones once, few, many or no size at all.

clone_size,d_call,v_call,j_call,cdr3_nt,cdr3_aa
few,.,TRBV27,TRBJ2-7,TGTGCCAGCAGTCCAATTTTTAACCGCCGGGACTCGGGAAATTACGAGCAGTACTTC,CASSPIFNRRDSGNYEQYF
.,TRBD2,TRBV9,TRBJ2-3,TGTGCCAGCAGCGACGGGACTAGCGGTCGGACAGATACGCAGTATTTT,CASSDGTSGRTDTQYF
few,TRBD1,TRBV20-1,TRBJ2-7,TGCAGTGCTAGAGACCCGGGACAGGGGGACGAGCAGTACTTC,CSARDPGQGDEQYF
.,TRBD2,TRBV7-2,TRBJ2-7,TGTGCCAGCAGCTTGGGGCGACGGGGGGATCCCTACGAGCAGTACTTC,CASSLGRRGDPYEQYF
.,.,TRBV14,TRBJ2-1,TGTGCCAGCAGCCAAGGGAGCGTTTCTGAGCAGTTCTTC,CASSQGSVSEQFF
few,.,TRBV20-1,TRBJ2-7,TGCAGTGCTTACTTCTCGGGCGCTACCTACGAGCAGTACTTC,CSAYFSGATYEQYF
.,TRBD2,TRBV11-2,TRBJ2-7,TGTGCCAGCAGCTTAGCCCCTCTAGCGGGGGACCCCTACGAGCAGTACTTC,CASSLAPLAGDPYEQYF
few,TRBD1,TRBV29-1,TRBJ1-1,TGCAGCGTCAAACAGGGGGGGAACACTGAAGCTTTCTTT,CSVKQGGNTEAFF
.,.,TRBV6-1,TRBJ2-3,TGTGCCAGCAGTGAAAGATCGGGGCAGAGACGCACAGATACGCAGTATTTT,CASSERSGQRRTDTQYF
few,.,TRBV5-5,TRBJ2-3,TGTGCCAGCAGCCTAGGACCTCAAACAGATACGCAGTATTTT,CASSLGPQTDTQYF
.,.,TRBV2,TRBJ1-2,TGTGCCAGCAGTGAAAACAGAAACTATGGCTACACCTTC,CASSENRNYGYTF
few,.,TRBV7-2,TRBJ2-7,TGTGCCAGCAGCAGAGAGATGGGGGTTCCCTACGAGCAGTACTTC,CASSREMGVPYEQYF
.,TRBD1,TRBV29-1,TRBJ2-4,TGCAGCGTAAAAACAGGGGGCTCTTACATTCAGTACTTC,CSVKTGGSYIQYF
once,.,TRBV5-1,TRBJ2-7,TGCGCCAGCAGCTCCCCCCCACAGGGAAACGATGAGCAGTACTTC,CASSSPPQGNDEQYF
many,.,TRBV5-1,TRBJ2-7,TGCGCCAGCAGCTTGAACGGGGACTACGAGCAGTACTTC,CASSLNGDYEQYF
.,.,TRBV4-3,TRBJ1-4,TGCGCCAGCAGCCAAGTTTACTGGCGGACAGATGAAAAACTGTTTTTT,CASSQVYWRTDEKLFF
few,TRBD2,TRBV11-2,TRBJ2-1,TGTGCCAGCAGCTCAGGGGGGACTAGCGGGCATAGCTCCTACAATGAGCAGTTCTTC,CASSSGGTSGHSSYNEQFF
.,.,TRBV27,TRBJ2-4,TGTGCCAGCAGTCCCCTTGCTAGCCTCTCGGAGGCCCAGTACTTC,CASSPLASLSEAQYF
many,.,TRBV29-1,TRBJ2-7,TGCAGCGTTGGCAGCTACGAGCAGTACTTC,CSVGSYEQYF
few,TRBD1,TRBV2,TRBJ2-5,TGTGCCAGCGGGACAGTCCAAGAGACCCAGTACTTC,CASGTVQETQYF
few,.,TRBV12-3/TRBV12-4,TRBJ1-6,TGTGCCAGCAGCCCTCTAGGGAATTCACCCCTCCACTTT,CASSPLGNSPLHF
.,.,TRBV11-3,TRBJ2-1,TGTGCCAGCAGCTTAAGGGGCACTGAGCAGTTCTTC,CASSLRGTEQFF
.,.,TRBV5-1,TRBJ2-3,TGCGCCAGCAGCCGCGGACGGACGACAGATACGCAGTATTTT,CASSRGRTTDTQYF
.,.,TRBV7-2,TRBJ2-7,TGTGCCAGCAGCTTAAAGGCGGGGACCTACGAGCAGTACTTC,CASSLKAGTYEQYF
few,.,TRBV4-2,TRBJ2-7,TGTGCCAGCAGCCACTTAAGGACAGCCTCCTACGAGCAGTACTTC,CASSHLRTASYEQYF
.,.,TRBV28,TRBJ2-7,TGTGCCAGCAGTCTCATTTTGGGCGAGCAGTACTTC,CASSLILGEQYF